This T cell receptor (beta chain) was profiled in a study of blood T cell repertoires in COVID-19 (TCRdb year 2020). With respect to the entire study: Samples from collaborators originated in the United States, Italy and Spain and spanned both the acute and convalescent phases of COVID-19. Where available, HLA class I and class II types were obtained from metadata supplied by the sample provider rather than from assay-based typing. Subjects who had been exposed to COVID-19, were actively infected with it, or had recovered from it provided the deeply sampled blood TCRbeta repertoires that made up the dataset. The sample metadata nearly always contained a de-identified subject ID, COVID-19 status, age in years and sex. The repertoires were released in a freely available public database meant as a resource for research on the immune response to SARS-CoV-2. Samples were obtained from the ongoing ImmuneRACE study (first 160 participants) and from 950 to 1,500 subjects provided by 6 global collaborators. The prospective study material was composed of cDNA or gDNA derived from T cells, B-cell-depleted T cells, or PBMCs. General study outcomes and caveats: How much clinical and demographic metadata was included differed by source and by participant, and the metadata was provided uncurated.

Collaborating institutions collected whole blood in K2EDTA tubes following their own protocols. For TCRbeta analysis, collaborators shipped samples in one of three forms: frozen whole blood, isolated PBMCs, or DNA extracted from either of those sample types. TCRbeta CDR3 regions were amplified from genomic DNA using the immunoSEQ Assay, a bias-controlled multiplex PCR. In the paper's pipeline: The number of nucleated cells in each sample was estimated from the amplification of reference gene primers within the assay. Sequence reads were collapsed and filtered to measure the absolute abundance of every unique TCRbeta CDR3 rearrangement. For each sample, productive Simpson clonality was calculated as the square root of Simpson's diversity index over productive rearrangements. TCRdb provides this immuneACCESS table in a form limited to in-frame rearrangements. Some clones are lacking; in checked studies, under half of them reflect an unresolved V gene, and why the rest are absent is not known. V and J calls and clone size are given by that table; D and trimming were obtained from the DNA. The sample table lists 50,000 to 75,000 clones, roughly 87% of them with a count of one. Together, the top ten hold 4.5% to 5.5% of the sample.

For this clone: Its target antigen remains unknown. Qualities for individual bases were not recorded, and no much larger clone is one base off.

Source material: peripheral blood. The TCR sequence derives from a man aged 80 or over in a cohort sampled during active COVID-19.

CDR3 reads: CASRRYGYTF. The DNA is TGTGCAAGTCGCCGCTATGGCTACACCTTC. Here the chain combines TRBV12-2 and TRBJ1-2. TRBV12-2 constitutes a pseudogene. The CDR3 contains 10 residues, cysteine and phenylalanine counted. The DNA shown is the 30-base CDR3, in frame from base 1.